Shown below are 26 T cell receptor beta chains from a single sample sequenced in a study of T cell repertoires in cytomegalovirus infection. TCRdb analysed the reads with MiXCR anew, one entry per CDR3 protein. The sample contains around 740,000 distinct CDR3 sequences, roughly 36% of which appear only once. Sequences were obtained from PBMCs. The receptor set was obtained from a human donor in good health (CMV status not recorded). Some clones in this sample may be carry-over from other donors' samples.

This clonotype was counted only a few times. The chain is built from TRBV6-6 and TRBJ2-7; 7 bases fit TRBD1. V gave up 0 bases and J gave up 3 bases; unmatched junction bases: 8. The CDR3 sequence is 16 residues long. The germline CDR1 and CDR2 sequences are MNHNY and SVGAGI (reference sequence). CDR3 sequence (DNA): TGTGCCAGCAGTTACTCGACAGGGCAGGTGATCTACGAGCAGTACTTC. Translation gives CASSYSTGQVIYEQYF.

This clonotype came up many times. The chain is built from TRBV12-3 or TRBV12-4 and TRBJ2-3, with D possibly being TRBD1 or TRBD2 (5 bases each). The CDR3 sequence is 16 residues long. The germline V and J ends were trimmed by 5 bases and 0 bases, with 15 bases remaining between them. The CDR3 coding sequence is TGTGCCAGCAGTGGGACGGGACGGACTAGCACAGATACGCAGTATTTT. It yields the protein CASSGTGRTSTDTQYF.

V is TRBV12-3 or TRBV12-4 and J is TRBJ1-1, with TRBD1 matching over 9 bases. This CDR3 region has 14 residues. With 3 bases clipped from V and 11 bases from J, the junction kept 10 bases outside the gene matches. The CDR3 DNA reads TGTGCCAGCAGTTTGACACAGGGGGCCGGGGGGGCTTTCTTT. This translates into CASSLTQGAGGAFF.

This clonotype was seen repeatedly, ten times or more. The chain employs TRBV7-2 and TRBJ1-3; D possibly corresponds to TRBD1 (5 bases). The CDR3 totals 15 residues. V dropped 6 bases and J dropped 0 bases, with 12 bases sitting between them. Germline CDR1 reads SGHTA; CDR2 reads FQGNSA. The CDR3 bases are TGTGCCAGCAGTCCTAGACAGTCCTCTGGAAACACCATATATTTT. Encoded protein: CASSPRQSSGNTIYF.

CDR3 DNA: TGTGCCAGCAGTCCTCAGACACTTTCGAACACCGGGGAGCTGTTTTTT. It specifies CASSPQTLSNTGELFF. The rearrangement links TRBV6-6 to TRBJ2-2; no firm D call. This CDR3 is 16 amino acids long. Trimming cost V 5 bases and J 0 bases, with 13 bases left between them. Germline CDR1 is MNHNY and CDR2 is SVGAGI (reference sequence).

The CDR3 protein is CALTQGPNTEAFF. The CDR3 coding sequence is TGTGCCTTGACCCAGGGGCCGAACACTGAAGCTTTCTTT. V and J are TRBV30 and TRBJ1-1, with D possibly TRBD1 on 6 matching bases. The CDR3 spans 13 residues. V lost 7 bases and J 1 base, leaving 13 bases between the germline ends. Germline CDR1 GTSNPN, CDR2 SVGIG (reference sequence).

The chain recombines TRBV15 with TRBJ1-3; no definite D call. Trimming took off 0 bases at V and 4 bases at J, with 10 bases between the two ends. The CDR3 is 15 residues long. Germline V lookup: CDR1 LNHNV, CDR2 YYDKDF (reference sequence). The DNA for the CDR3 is TGTGCCACCAGCAGAGATGTCCGGGAGGGAAACACCATATATTTT. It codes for CATSRDVREGNTIYF.

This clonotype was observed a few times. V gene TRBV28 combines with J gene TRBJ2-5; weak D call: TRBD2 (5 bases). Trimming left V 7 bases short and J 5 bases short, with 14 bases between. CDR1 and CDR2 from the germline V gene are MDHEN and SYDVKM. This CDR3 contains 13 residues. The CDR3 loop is CASTQGRGETQYF. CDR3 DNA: TGTGCCAGCACCCAAGGGAGAGGGGAGACCCAGTACTTC.

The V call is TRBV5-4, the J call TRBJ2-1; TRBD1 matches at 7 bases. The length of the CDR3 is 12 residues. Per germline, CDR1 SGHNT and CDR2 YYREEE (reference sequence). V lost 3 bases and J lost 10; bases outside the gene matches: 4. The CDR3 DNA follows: TGTGCCAGCAGCTACGGGACAGTGGAGCAGTTCTTC. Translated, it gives CASSYGTVEQFF.

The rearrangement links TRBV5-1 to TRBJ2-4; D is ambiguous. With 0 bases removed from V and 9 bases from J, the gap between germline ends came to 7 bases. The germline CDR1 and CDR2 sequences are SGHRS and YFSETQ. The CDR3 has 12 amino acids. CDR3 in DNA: TGCGCCAGCAGCTTGGGGTCGGGCATTCAGTACTTC. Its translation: CASSLGSGIQYF.

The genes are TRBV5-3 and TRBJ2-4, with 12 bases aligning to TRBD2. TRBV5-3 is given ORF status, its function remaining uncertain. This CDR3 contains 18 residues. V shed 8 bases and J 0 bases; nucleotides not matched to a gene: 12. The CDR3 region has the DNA TGTGCCAGCAGTATGACTAGCGGGAGAGCCTTAGCCAAAAACATTCAGTACTTC. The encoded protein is CASSMTSGRALAKNIQYF.

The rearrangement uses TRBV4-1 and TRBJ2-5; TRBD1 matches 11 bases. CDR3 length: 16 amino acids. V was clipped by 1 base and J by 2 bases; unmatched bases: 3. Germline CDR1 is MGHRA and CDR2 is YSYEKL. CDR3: CASSQVRDRGQETQYF. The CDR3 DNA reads TGCGCCAGCAGCCAAGTTCGGGACAGGGGGCAAGAGACCCAGTACTTC.

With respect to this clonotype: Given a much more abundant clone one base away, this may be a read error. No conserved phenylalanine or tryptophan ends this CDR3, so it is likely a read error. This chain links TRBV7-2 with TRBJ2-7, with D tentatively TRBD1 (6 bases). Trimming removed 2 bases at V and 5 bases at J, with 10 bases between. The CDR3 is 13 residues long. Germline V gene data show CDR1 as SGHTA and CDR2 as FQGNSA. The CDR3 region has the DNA TGTGCCAGCAGCTTAAACAGGGCCGACGAGCAGTACTTA. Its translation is CASSLNRADEQYL.

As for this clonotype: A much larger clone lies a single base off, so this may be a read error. The CDR3 reads CASSQATPGPQYF. The CDR3 DNA follows: TGTGCCAGCAGCCAAGCCACCCCGGGGCCCCAGTACTTC. The chain is built from TRBV14 and TRBJ2-5, with D perhaps being TRBD1 or TRBD2 (5 bases each). Trimming stripped 1 base from V and 9 bases from J, with 12 bases between. Germline V gene lookup returns CDR1 SGHDN and CDR2 FVKESK. The CDR3 length is 13 residues.

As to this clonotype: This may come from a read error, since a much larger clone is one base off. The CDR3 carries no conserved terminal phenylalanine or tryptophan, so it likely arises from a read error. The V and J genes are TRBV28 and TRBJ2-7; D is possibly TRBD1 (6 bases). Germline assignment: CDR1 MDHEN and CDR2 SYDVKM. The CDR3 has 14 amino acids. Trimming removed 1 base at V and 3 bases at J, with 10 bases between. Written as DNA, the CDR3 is TGTGCCAGCAGTTTATATGGGGGCGGCTACGAGCAGTACTTA. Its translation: CASSLYGGGYEQYL.

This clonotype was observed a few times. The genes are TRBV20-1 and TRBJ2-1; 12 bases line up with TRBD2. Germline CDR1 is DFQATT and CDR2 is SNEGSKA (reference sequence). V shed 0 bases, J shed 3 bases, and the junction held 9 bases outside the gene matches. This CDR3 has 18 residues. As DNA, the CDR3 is TGCAGTGCTAGAGATCTTAGGACTAGCGGGACCCGCTACAATGAGCAGTTCTTC. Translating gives CSARDLRTSGTRYNEQFF.

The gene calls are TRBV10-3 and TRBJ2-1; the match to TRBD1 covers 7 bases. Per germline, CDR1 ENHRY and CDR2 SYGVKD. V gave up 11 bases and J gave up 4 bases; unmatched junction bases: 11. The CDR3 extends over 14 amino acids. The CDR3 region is CASSGGTEYNEQFF. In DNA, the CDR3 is TGTGCCTCCAGTGGTGGGACAGAATACAATGAGCAGTTCTTC.

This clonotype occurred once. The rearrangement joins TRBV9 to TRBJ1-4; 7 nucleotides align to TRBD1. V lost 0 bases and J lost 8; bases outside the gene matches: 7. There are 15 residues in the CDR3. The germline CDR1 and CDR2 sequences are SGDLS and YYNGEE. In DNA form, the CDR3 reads TGTGCCAGCAGCGTAGGAACAGGGGTCGGAGAAAAACTGTTTTTT. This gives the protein CASSVGTGVGEKLFF. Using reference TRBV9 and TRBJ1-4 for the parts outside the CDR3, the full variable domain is DSGVTQTPKHLITATGQRVTLRCSPRSGDLSVYWYQQSLDQGLQFLIQYYNGEERAKGNILERFSAQQFPDLHSELNLSSLELGDSALYFCASSVGTGVGEKLFFGSGTQLSVL.

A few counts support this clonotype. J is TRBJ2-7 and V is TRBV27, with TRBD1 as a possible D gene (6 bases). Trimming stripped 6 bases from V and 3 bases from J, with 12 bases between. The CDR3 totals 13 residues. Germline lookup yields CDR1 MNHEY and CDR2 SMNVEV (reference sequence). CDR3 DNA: TGTGCCAGCAGCCCCACAGGGATCTACGAGCAGTACTTC. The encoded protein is CASSPTGIYEQYF.

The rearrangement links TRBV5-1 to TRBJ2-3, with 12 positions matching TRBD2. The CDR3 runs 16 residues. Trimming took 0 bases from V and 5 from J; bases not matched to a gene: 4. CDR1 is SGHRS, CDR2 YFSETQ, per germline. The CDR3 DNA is TGCGCCAGCAGCTTGGGGACTAGCGGGGTGAAAGATACGCAGTATTTT. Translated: CASSLGTSGVKDTQYF.

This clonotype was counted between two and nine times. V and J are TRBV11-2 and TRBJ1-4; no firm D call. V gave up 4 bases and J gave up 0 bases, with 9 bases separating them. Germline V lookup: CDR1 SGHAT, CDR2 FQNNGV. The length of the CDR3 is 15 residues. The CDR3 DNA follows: TGTGCCAGCAGCTCCAGACCGGCAACTAATGAAAAACTGTTTTTT. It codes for CASSSRPATNEKLFF. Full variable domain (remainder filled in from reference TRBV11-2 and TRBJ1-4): EAGVAQSPRYKIIEKRQSVAFWCNPISGHATLYWYQQILGQGPKLLIQFQNNGVVDDSQLPKDRFSAERLKGVDSTLKIQPAKLEDSAVYLCASSSRPATNEKLFFGSGTQLSVL.

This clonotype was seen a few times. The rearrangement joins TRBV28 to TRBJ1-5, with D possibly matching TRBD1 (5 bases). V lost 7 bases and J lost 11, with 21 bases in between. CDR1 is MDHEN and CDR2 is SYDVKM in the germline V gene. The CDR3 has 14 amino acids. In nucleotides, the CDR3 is TGTGCCAGCACCGCCTCACCGGTTCAAGGGGCCCAGCATTTT. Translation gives CASTASPVQGAQHF.

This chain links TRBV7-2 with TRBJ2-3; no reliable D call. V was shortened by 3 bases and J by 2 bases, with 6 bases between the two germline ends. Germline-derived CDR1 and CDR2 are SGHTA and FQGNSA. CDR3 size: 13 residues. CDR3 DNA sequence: TGTGCCAGCAGCTTGAGCTACACAGATACGCAGTATTTT. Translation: CASSLSYTDTQYF.

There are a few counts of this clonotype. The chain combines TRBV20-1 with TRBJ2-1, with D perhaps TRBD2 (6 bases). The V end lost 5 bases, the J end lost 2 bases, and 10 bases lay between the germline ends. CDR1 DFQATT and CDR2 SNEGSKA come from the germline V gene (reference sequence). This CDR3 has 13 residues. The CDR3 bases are TGCAGTGCTCGCGGGACCCCCTACAATGAGCAGTTCTTC. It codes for CSARGTPYNEQFF.

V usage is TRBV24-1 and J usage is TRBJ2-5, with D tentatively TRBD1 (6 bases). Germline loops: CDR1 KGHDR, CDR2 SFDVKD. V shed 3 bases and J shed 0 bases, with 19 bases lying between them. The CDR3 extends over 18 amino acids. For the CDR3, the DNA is TGTGCCACCAGTGATCCCAACGCTGCTGGACAGCACCAAGAGACCCAGTACTTC. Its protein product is CATSDPNAAGQHQETQYF.

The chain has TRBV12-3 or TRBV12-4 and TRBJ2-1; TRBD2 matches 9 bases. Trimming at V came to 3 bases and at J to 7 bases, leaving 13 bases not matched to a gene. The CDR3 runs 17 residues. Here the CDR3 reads CASSFGAGGVGKNEQFF. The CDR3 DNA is TGTGCCAGCAGTTTCGGGGCGGGGGGGGTAGGGAAAAATGAGCAGTTCTTC.